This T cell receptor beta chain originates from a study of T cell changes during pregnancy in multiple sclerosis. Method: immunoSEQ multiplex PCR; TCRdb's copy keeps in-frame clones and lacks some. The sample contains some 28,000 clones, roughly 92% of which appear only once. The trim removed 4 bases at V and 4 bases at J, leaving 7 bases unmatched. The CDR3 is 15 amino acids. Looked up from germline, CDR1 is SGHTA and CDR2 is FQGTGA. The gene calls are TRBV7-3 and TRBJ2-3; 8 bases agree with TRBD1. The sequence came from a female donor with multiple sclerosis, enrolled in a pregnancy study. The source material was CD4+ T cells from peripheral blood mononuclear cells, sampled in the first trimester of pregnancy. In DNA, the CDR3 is TGTGCCAGCAGCTCCCAGGGGGCGTCGTCAGATACGCAGTATTTT. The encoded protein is CASSSQGASSDTQYF.